The source of this T cell receptor beta chain is a study of Graves' ophthalmopathy and Graves' hyperthyroidism. At least ten counts were recorded for this clonotype. CDR3 regions of TCR beta were amplified from RNA transcripts. HTBI-primed RT-PCR formed the first round, and a multiplex PCR formed the second. In TCRdb, the multiplex PCR reads were re-called with MiXCR into one record per CDR3 protein. The sample records hundreds of thousands of distinct CDR3 sequences, about a fifth being singletons. Trimming took 5 bases from V and 3 from J; bases not matched to a gene: 4. This CDR3 is built from 14 residues. Germline CDR1 reads DFQATT; CDR2 reads SNEGSKA (reference sequence).

Sequencing was performed on peripheral blood. The source of this sequence is a woman aged 18-29 years with stable Graves' hyperthyroidism. Some clones in this sample may be carry-over from other donors' samples. This rearrangement joins TRBV20-1 to TRBJ1-6; 7 positions match TRBD1. The CDR3 sequence: CSAERDSYNSPLHF. The CDR3 DNA sequence: TGCAGTGCTGAGAGGGACAGCTATAATTCACCCCTCCACTTT.